The clone carrying this TCR beta chain was seen only a few times. Its target is not known. The data were taken from a study of CD8+CD57+ T cells in acquired aplastic anemia. Study findings and constraints: Around 27 was the count of CD8+ CDR3 sequences that patients shared with controls.

This CDR3 is built from 11 residues. The V and J ends lost 10 bases and 2 bases respectively, with 9 bases between them. Germline assignment: CDR1 SNHLY and CDR2 FYNNEI. Genomic DNA acted as the template from which TCR beta VDJ combination and CDR3 sequence profiling were carried out. TCRdb reanalysed the reads using MiXCR and keeps one entry per CDR3 protein. The profile shows 150,000 to 200,000 distinct CDR3 sequences, about half of them singletons. Sequencing was done on a sample of sorted CD4+, CD8+, or CD8+CD57+ T cells (not recorded which) from PBMCs. The sequence was collected from a human donor in good health. The chain joins TRBV2 to TRBJ2-7; weak D call: TRBD1 (6 bases). CDR3: CATGQTYEQYF. The CDR3 bases are TGTGCCACCGGACAGACCTACGAGCAGTACTTC.